These 30 T cell receptor beta chains originate from one sample sequenced in a study of shared clonotypes between healthy human individuals. Repertoires were generated with immunoSEQ multiplex PCR, while TCRdb's copy carries only in-frame clones and drops some. The data contain about 1.1 million clones, roughly 80% of them singletons. The specimen sequenced was memory CD4+ T cells from PBMCs. The subset denotes: CD45RA-negative fraction. These receptor sequences come from a young man in good health. Some clones in this sample may be carry-over from other donors' samples.

The chain links TRBV28 to TRBJ1-1, with a possible D match to TRBD1 (6 bases). The germline V gene encodes CDR1 MDHEN and CDR2 SYDVKM. Trimming took off 7 bases at V and 4 bases at J, with 10 bases between the two ends. This CDR3 is built from 12 residues. The CDR3 is CASNEGGTEAFF. CDR3 DNA: TGTGCCAGCAATGAGGGGGGCACTGAAGCTTTCTTT.

J is TRBJ2-7 and V is TRBV27; D may be TRBD1 or TRBD2 (5 bases each). The V end lost 10 bases, the J end lost 2 bases, and 27 bases lay between the germline ends. The CDR3 has 17 amino acids. CDR1 and CDR2 from the germline V gene are MNHEY and SMNVEV (reference sequence). The CDR3 loop is CANQKTLRDVTAYEQYF. The CDR3 nucleotides are TGTGCCAACCAAAAAACGCTCCGGGACGTAACTGCCTACGAGCAGTACTTC.

This clone appeared once. The J gene is TRBJ2-7, the V gene TRBV5-1, with 7 nucleotides matching TRBD1. Losses at the gene ends were 5 bases for V and 3 bases for J; bases not matched to a gene: 8. The CDR3 has 14 residues. Germline values: CDR1 SGHRS, CDR2 YFSETQ. DNA for the CDR3: TGCGCCAGCAGTTCCAGACAGGGAAGCTACGAGCAGTACTTC. Translating gives CASSSRQGSYEQYF.

The chain carries TRBV5-1 and TRBJ1-5, with D uncertain. V was pared by 3 bases and J by 6 bases, with 13 bases between. Germline-derived CDR1 and CDR2 are SGHRS and YFSETQ. The CDR3 totals 14 residues. Written as DNA, the CDR3 is TGCGCCAGCAGCTCCGGGATTCGGGGTCAGCCCCAGCATTTT. It codes for CASSSGIRGQPQHF.

V usage is TRBV29-1 and J usage is TRBJ2-6; D remains ambiguous. Germline V gives CDR1 SQVTM, CDR2 ANQGSEA. V lost 2 bases and J 1 base, leaving 6 bases between the germline ends. The CDR3 sequence is 14 residues long. CDR3 in DNA: TGCAGCGTTGAAACACTATCTGGGGCCAACGTCCTGACTTTC. Translation gives CSVETLSGANVLTF.

J is TRBJ1-1 and V is TRBV11-2, with D possibly TRBD1 on 6 matching bases. The CDR3 spans 15 residues. Germline assignment: CDR1 SGHAT and CDR2 FQNNGV. V gave up 0 bases and J gave up 1 base, with 9 bases separating them. The CDR3 region is CASSLEGRGNTEAFF. The DNA of the CDR3 is TGTGCCAGCAGCTTAGAGGGCAGGGGGAACACTGAAGCTTTCTTT.

The chain carries TRBV7-2 and TRBJ2-5, with D possibly TRBD2 on 6 matching bases. This CDR3 spans 17 amino acids. Germline loops: CDR1 SGHTA, CDR2 FQGNSA. V gave up 5 bases and J gave up 4 bases, with 23 bases separating them. DNA for the CDR3: TGTGCCAGCAGCCTACGTACGGGGTTTGTGGGGGGAGAGACCCAGTACTTC. This sequence encodes CASSLRTGFVGGETQYF.

The chain employs TRBV5-1 and TRBJ2-2, with 8 bases aligning to TRBD1. Germline V lookup: CDR1 SGHRS, CDR2 YFSETQ. CDR3 length equals 16 residues. Trimming at V came to 0 bases and at J to 4 bases, leaving 5 bases not matched to a gene. CDR3 amino acids: CASSLAGQGVTGELFF. The CDR3 DNA reads as TGCGCCAGCAGCTTGGCAGGACAGGGAGTCACCGGGGAGCTGTTTTTT.

This clone was seen just once. J is TRBJ2-1 and V is TRBV5-1; no reliable D call. The CDR3 is 13 amino acids. Trimming pared 1 base from V and 6 bases from J, leaving 8 bases between. Looked up from germline, CDR1 is SGHRS and CDR2 is YFSETQ. The DNA of the CDR3 is TGCGCCAGCAGCTTGAACAGAGGCAATGAGCAGTTCTTC. This encodes CASSLNRGNEQFF.

The V call is TRBV19, the J call TRBJ2-1, with D possibly matching TRBD2 (5 bases). This CDR3 is built from 15 residues. The V and J ends lost 3 bases and 4 bases respectively, with 13 bases between them. The germline CDR1 and CDR2 sequences are LNHDA and SQIVND (reference sequence). CDR3 coding DNA: TGTGCCAGTAGTATTCCCCGGGAACTATACAATGAGCAGTTCTTC. It is translated as CASSIPRELYNEQFF.

The chain links TRBV7-2 to TRBJ1-1; the D is unclear. In germline, CDR1 is SGHTA, CDR2 FQGNSA. The CDR3 has 15 residues. V shed 2 bases and J shed 1 base, with 11 bases lying between them. CDR3 sequence reads: CASSLSRAQNTEAFF. The DNA of the CDR3 is TGTGCCAGCAGCTTAAGTCGGGCACAGAACACTGAAGCTTTCTTT.

The chain employs TRBV11-2 and TRBJ2-6; D is possibly TRBD1 or TRBD2 (6 bases each). This CDR3 contains 14 residues. Trimming pared 6 bases from V and 2 bases from J, leaving 8 bases between. Per the germline V gene, CDR1 is SGHAT and CDR2 is FQNNGV. The CDR3 reads CASRRGAGANVLTF. The CDR3 DNA follows: TGTGCCAGCAGGAGGGGGGCTGGGGCCAACGTCCTGACTTTC.

In its sample, this clone was seen a few times. The chain's CDR3 is CASSPSTGGYGYTF. CDR3 sequence (DNA): TGTGCCAGCAGTCCCTCAACAGGGGGCTATGGCTACACCTTC. The chain recombines TRBV6-4 with TRBJ1-2; 8 nucleotides match TRBD1. This CDR3 spans 14 amino acids. Trimming at V came to 5 bases and at J to 4 bases, leaving 6 bases not matched to a gene. Germline V gene lookup returns CDR1 MRHNA and CDR2 SNTAGT.

This clone was detected a few times. The genes are TRBV29-1 and TRBJ1-4, with no clear D. CDR1 is SQVTM, CDR2 ANQGSEA, per germline. V lost 4 bases to trimming and J lost 0 bases, with 12 bases between them. The CDR3 contains 15 residues. The chain's CDR3 is CSVVIGQATNEKLFF. The CDR3, as DNA: TGCAGCGTTGTTATCGGGCAAGCAACTAATGAAAAACTGTTTTTT.

This chain links TRBV6-1 with TRBJ1-5; D remains unclear. The V end was cut by 6 bases, the J end by 7 bases, with 16 bases between. This CDR3 comprises 14 residues. The germline gives CDR1 MNHNS, CDR2 SASEGT. CDR3 region: CASRANNPGQPQHF. CDR3 coding DNA: TGTGCCAGCAGGGCTAATAACCCCGGGCAGCCCCAGCATTTT.

The rearrangement uses TRBV6-1 and TRBJ1-5; no firm D call. Between the trimmed V and J ends, which lost 4 bases and 5 bases, there was a span of 6 bases. The CDR3 extends over 12 amino acids. Germline-derived CDR1 and CDR2 are MNHNS and SASEGT. The CDR3 sequence: CASSGEYQPQHF. DNA for the CDR3: TGTGCCAGCAGTGGGGAGTATCAGCCCCAGCATTTT.

This clone was observed a single time. This rearrangement joins TRBV18 to TRBJ2-7, with 7 bases matching TRBD2. Trimming removed 3 bases from V and 3 bases from J; junction bases left unmatched: 8. This CDR3 contains 15 residues. Germline-derived CDR1 and CDR2 are KGHSH and LQKENI. The CDR3 nucleotides are TGTGCCAGCTCACCGGCAGCGGGGAACCTCTACGAGCAGTACTTC. Residues: CASSPAAGNLYEQYF.

This sequence joins TRBV5-1 and TRBJ2-5; D is perhaps TRBD1 or TRBD2 (6 bases each). From germline, CDR1 is SGHRS and CDR2 YFSETQ. The V gene lost 6 bases and the J gene lost 4 bases, with 19 bases spanning the gap. The CDR3 contains 15 residues. Here the CDR3 DNA reads TGCGCCAGCATACAACAGGGCGTCGGGAGAGAGACCCAGTACTTC. Translated, it gives CASIQQGVGRETQYF.

The rearrangement joins TRBV18 to TRBJ2-3; D is undetermined. CDR1 and CDR2 (germline): KGHSH, LQKENI. The length of the CDR3 is 16 residues. Trimming removed 2 bases at V and 0 bases at J, with 12 bases between. Written as DNA, the CDR3 is TGTGCCAGCTCACCAACCTTCATTACTAGCACAGATACGCAGTATTTT. Its protein product is CASSPTFITSTDTQYF.

Remarks on this clone: Other DNA sequences in this specimen translate into the identical CDR3. V gene TRBV5-4 combines with J gene TRBJ1-2; no clear D. V was clipped by 1 base and J by 6 bases, with 16 bases between them. Germline values: CDR1 SGHNT, CDR2 YYREEE (reference sequence). The length of the CDR3 is 15 residues. The CDR3: CASSLKGPIRDGYTF. For the CDR3, the DNA is TGTGCCAGCAGCTTGAAAGGACCCATCAGAGATGGCTACACCTTC.

The V gene is TRBV18, the J gene TRBJ1-3; 8 bases are shared with TRBD1. In germline, CDR1 is KGHSH, CDR2 LQKENI. CDR3 size: 17 residues. V trimming: 6 bases; J trimming: 1 base; junction bases outside the gene matches: 11. Written as DNA, the CDR3 is TGTGCCAGCTCCCGTGGCTCAGGACAGGGTTCTGGAAACACCATATATTTT. Translating gives CASSRGSGQGSGNTIYF.

The chain links TRBV4-2 to TRBJ2-1; D is possibly TRBD2 (5 bases). The germline V and J ends were trimmed by 0 bases and 1 base, with 13 bases remaining between them. CDR3 length: 17 amino acids. CDR1 and CDR2 from the germline V gene are LGHNA and YNFKEQ. CDR3 nucleotides: TGTGCCAGCAGCCAAGAGAACGGACTCCAATCCTACAATGAGCAGTTCTTC. Encoded protein: CASSQENGLQSYNEQFF.

The chain links TRBV10-3 to TRBJ2-3; D gene unclear. The germline gives CDR1 ENHRY, CDR2 SYGVKD. Trimming removed 7 bases from V and 8 bases from J, with 19 bases in between. The CDR3 spans 14 residues. CDR3 coding DNA: TGTGCCATCACGGACCAGACCGTCACGGGTACGCAGTATTTT. Translating it yields CAITDQTVTGTQYF.

This clone was found once. The chain is built from TRBV30 and TRBJ2-5; D not resolved. The CDR3 covers 11 residues. Trimming removed 2 bases at V and 5 bases at J, with 6 bases between. Germline V CDR1 and CDR2: GTSNPN, SVGIG (reference sequence). DNA of the CDR3: TGTGCCTGGAGTATCCGGGAGACCCAGTACTTC. Translated, it gives CAWSIRETQYF.

J is TRBJ2-7 and V is TRBV7-2; no definite D call. The CDR3 consists of 13 residues. CDR1 and CDR2 from the germline V gene are SGHTA and FQGNSA. The V and J ends lost 1 base and 3 bases respectively, with 7 bases between them. CDR3 sequence (DNA): TGTGCCAGCAGCTTAGACAGTTTCTACGAGCAGTACTTC. The encoded protein is CASSLDSFYEQYF.

The rearrangement links TRBV5-1 to TRBJ2-3; no reliable D call. The CDR3 totals 13 residues. Germline V lookup: CDR1 SGHRS, CDR2 YFSETQ. V lost 5 bases and J lost 2, with 9 bases in between. CDR3 protein: CASSDGPTDTQYF. CDR3 in DNA: TGCGCCAGCAGTGACGGACCCACAGATACGCAGTATTTT.

As concerns this clone: Other DNA variants within this sample encode the same CDR3. This chain connects TRBV28 to TRBJ2-6; 8 bases agree with TRBD2. Germline CDR1 is MDHEN and CDR2 is SYDVKM. V trimming: 5 bases; J trimming: 3 bases; junction bases outside the gene matches: 3. This CDR3 contains 15 residues. CDR3 in DNA: TGTGCCAGCAGTCCGGGAGGGAGTGGGGCCAACGTCCTGACTTTC. Its translation: CASSPGGSGANVLTF.

V usage is TRBV6-1 and J usage is TRBJ2-5, with 7 bases that match TRBD2. The CDR3 has 12 amino acids. Per the germline V gene, CDR1 is MNHNS and CDR2 is SASEGT. Trimming cost V 8 bases and J 4 bases; bases outside gene matches: 4. CDR3 region: CASGGSAETQYF. CDR3 DNA sequence: TGTGCCAGCGGCGGGAGCGCAGAGACCCAGTACTTC.

The rearrangement uses TRBV28 and TRBJ1-4; the D is unclear. The CDR3 runs 14 residues. Trimming removed 7 bases from V and 0 bases from J, with 9 bases in between. Per germline, CDR1 MDHEN and CDR2 SYDVKM. The CDR3 spells CASIDGATNEKLFF. The DNA for the CDR3 is TGTGCCAGCATCGACGGGGCAACTAATGAAAAACTGTTTTTT. Full variable domain (rest looked up from reference TRBV28 and TRBJ1-4): DVKVTQSSRYLVKRTGEKVFLECVQDMDHENMFWYRQDPGLGLRLIYFSYDVKMKEKGDIPEGYSVSREKKERFSLILESASTNQTSMYLCASIDGATNEKLFFGSGTQLSVL.

The chain recombines TRBV28 with TRBJ2-7, with 12 bases that match TRBD2. V was clipped by 2 bases and J by 5 bases; unmatched bases: 10. The CDR3 extends over 17 amino acids. Germline values: CDR1 MDHEN, CDR2 SYDVKM. The chain's CDR3 is CASSLRPSGRAVDEQYF. Here the CDR3 DNA reads TGTGCCAGCAGTTTAAGGCCTAGCGGGAGGGCCGTCGACGAGCAGTACTTC.